This T cell receptor (beta chain) is from a study of cytomegalovirus exposure and HLA in healthy donors. Overall study findings and caveats: A later analysis reported that several of the most significant clusters appeared to be linked to common viral pathogens, among them Epstein-Barr virus.

Of note for this clone: Its cognate antigen is unknown.

With 60 Vbeta and 13 Jbeta primers, the PCR was carried out. Profiling relied on immunoSEQ multiplex PCR, and the TCRdb table lists in-frame clones only, not all of them. This table has approximately 210,000 clones, more than 85% appearing once. The specimen was PBMCs. The receptor comes from a woman younger than 35 in good health and CMV-seronegative.

The CDR3, as DNA: TGTGCCAGCAGCATCGACAGGGTCATCTCCTACAATGAGCAGTTCTTC. It specifies CASSIDRVISYNEQFF. The rearrangement joins TRBV11-2 to TRBJ2-1; 7 nucleotides agree with TRBD1. The V gene's germline CDR1 is SGHAT and CDR2 FQNNGV. The V and J ends lost 5 bases and 0 bases, in that order; junction bases with no gene match: 7. The CDR3 has 16 residues. Based on the CDR3 plus reference TRBV11-2 and TRBJ2-1, the full variable domain is EAGVAQSPRYKIIEKRQSVAFWCNPISGHATLYWYQQILGQGPKLLIQFQNNGVVDDSQLPKDRFSAERLKGVDSTLKIQPAKLEDSAVYLCASSIDRVISYNEQFFGPGTRLTVL.